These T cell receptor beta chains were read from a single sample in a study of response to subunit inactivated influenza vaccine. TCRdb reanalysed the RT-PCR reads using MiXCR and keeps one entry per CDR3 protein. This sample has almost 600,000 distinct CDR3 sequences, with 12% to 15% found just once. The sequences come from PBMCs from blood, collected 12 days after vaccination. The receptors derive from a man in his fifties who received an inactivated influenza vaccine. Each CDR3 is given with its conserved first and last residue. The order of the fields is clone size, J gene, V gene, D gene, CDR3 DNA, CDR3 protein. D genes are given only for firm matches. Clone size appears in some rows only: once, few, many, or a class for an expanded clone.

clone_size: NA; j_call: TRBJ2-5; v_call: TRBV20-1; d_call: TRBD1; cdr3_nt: TGCAGTGCTCCCGACCCGACAGGGATAGAGACCCAGTACTTC; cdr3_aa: CSAPDPTGIETQYF
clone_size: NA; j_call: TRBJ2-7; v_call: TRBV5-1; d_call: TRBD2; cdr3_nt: TGCGCCAGCAGCTCCCGGACTAGTTCGGGGGAGCAGTACTTC; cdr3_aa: CASSSRTSSGEQYF
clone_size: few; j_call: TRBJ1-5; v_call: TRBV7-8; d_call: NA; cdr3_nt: TGTGCCAGCAGTTCGCACAATCAGCCCCAGCATTTT; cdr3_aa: CASSSHNQPQHF
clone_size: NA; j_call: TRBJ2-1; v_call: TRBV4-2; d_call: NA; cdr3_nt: TGTGCCAGCAGCCAAGACCGGGACACCTACAATGAGCAGTTCTTC; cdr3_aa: CASSQDRDTYNEQFF
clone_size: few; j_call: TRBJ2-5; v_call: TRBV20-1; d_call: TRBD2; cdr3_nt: TGCAGTGCTAGAGATTTTTCGGGGAGGGACTCCCAAGAGACCCAGTACTTC; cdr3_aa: CSARDFSGRDSQETQYF
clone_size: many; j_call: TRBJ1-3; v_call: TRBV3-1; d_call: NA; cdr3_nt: TGTGCCAGCAGCCAAGGCAGCGGAAACACCATATATTTT; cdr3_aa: CASSQGSGNTIYF
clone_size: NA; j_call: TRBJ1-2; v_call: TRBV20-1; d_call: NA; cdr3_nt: TGCAGTGCTAGAGAGGTGCGGGGACTATATGGCTACACCTTC; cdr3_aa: CSAREVRGLYGYTF
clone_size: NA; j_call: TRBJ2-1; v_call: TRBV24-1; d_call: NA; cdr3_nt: TGTGCCACCAGTGATTTGGCTAGTAAAGGTGAGCAGTTCTTC; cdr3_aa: CATSDLASKGEQFF
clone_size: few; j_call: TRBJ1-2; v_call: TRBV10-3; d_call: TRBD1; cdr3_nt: TGTGCCATCAGTGAACAGGGGGCGGATAATAACTATGGCTACACCTTC; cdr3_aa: CAISEQGADNNYGYTF
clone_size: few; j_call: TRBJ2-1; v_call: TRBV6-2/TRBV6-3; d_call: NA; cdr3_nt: TGTGCCAGCAGTTACTTGAAAAACAATGAGCAGTTCTTC; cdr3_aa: CASSYLKNNEQFF
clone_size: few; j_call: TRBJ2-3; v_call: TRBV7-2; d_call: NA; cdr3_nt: TGTGCCAGCAGCTCAGCCCGACCACCAGATACGCAGTATTTT; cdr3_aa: CASSSARPPDTQYF
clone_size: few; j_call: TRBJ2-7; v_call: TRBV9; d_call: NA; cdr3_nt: TGTGCCAGCAGCCCTACCGCCTATCCCCTGCACGAGCAGTACTTC; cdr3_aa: CASSPTAYPLHEQYF
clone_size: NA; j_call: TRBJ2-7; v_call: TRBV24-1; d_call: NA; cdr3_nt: TGTGCCACGCAATCCCCGAACTCCTACGAGCAGTACTTC; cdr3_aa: CATQSPNSYEQYF
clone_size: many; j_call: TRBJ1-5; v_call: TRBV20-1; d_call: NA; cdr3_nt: TGCAGTGCTAGTCTCGGGGGCGAGCAGCCCCAGCATTTT; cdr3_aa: CSASLGGEQPQHF
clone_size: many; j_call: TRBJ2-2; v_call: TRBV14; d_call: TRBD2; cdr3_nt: TGTGCCAGCAGGAGCGGGGTGAACACCGGGGAGCTGTTTTTT; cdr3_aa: CASRSGVNTGELFF
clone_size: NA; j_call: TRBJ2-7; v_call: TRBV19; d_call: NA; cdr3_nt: TGTGCCAGTAGTATAGATAGTTGGACAGACTACGAGCAGTACTTC; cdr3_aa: CASSIDSWTDYEQYF
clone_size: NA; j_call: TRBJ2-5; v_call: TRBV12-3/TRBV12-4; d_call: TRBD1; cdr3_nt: TGTGCCAGCAGTTTTGGCGAGGGGGCGGAGACCCAGTACTTC; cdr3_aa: CASSFGEGAETQYF
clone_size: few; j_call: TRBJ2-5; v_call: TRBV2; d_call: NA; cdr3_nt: TGTGCCAGCCAATCTAGGACCCAGTACTTC; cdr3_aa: CASQSRTQYF
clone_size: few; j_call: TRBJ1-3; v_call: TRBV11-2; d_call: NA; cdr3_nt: TGTGCCAGCAGCTTAATAAATATTAGGGGTTCCTCTGGAAACACCATATATTTT; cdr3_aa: CASSLINIRGSSGNTIYF
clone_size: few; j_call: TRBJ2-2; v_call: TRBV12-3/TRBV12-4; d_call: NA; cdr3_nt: TGTGCCAGCAGTTTCATTACGGGCAGCACCGGGGAGCTGTTTTTT; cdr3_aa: CASSFITGSTGELFF
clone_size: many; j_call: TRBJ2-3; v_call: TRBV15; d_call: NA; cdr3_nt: TGTGCCACCTCTCCGAACAGGAGGAGCACAGATACGCAGTATTTT; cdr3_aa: CATSPNRRSTDTQYF
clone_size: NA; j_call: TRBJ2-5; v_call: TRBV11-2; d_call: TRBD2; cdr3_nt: TGTGCCAGCAGCCTGGGACTAGCCGTGGAGACCCAGTACTTC; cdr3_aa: CASSLGLAVETQYF
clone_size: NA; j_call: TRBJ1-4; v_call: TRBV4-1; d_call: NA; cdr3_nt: TGCGCCAGCAGCCAACCGGGACAACGTGAAAAACTGTTTTTT; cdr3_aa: CASSQPGQREKLFF
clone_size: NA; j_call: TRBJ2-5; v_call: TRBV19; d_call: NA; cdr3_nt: TGTGCCAGTAGTCCCGGTGTTTTCGAGACCCAGTACTTC; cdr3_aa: CASSPGVFETQYF
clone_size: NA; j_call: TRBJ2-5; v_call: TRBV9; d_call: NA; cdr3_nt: TGTGCCAGCAGCCCTCAGGTGGGCCCGGTAGGCGAGACCCAGTACTTC; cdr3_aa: CASSPQVGPVGETQYF
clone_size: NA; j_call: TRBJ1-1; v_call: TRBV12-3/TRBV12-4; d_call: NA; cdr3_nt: TGTGCCAGCAGCCAGACAGGTTGGGTCACTGAAGCTTTCTTT; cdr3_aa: CASSQTGWVTEAFF
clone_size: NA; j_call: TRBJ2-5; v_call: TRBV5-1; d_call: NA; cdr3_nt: TGCGCCAGCAGCGCGTCAGGGGCCCCCTCGGAGACCCAGTACTTC; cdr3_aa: CASSASGAPSETQYF